The 5 T cell receptor beta chains in this list originate from one sample, sequenced in a study of T cell responses to AZD1222 COVID-19 vaccine. Measured with immunoSEQ multiplex PCR; TCRdb has only the in-frame clones, and not every one. The data contain roughly 110,000 clones, approximately 90% of them singletons. The source material was peripheral blood, sampled 28 days after the second AZD1222 dose. These receptors all come from an adult who received the AZD1222 COVID-19 vaccine.

The rearrangement joins TRBV19 to TRBJ1-5; D uncertain. The CDR3 is 16 amino acids. Germline V gene lookup returns CDR1 LNHDA and CDR2 SQIVND (reference sequence). Deletions cut 4 bases from V and 5 bases from J, with 18 bases between. The CDR3 loop is CASSRAGLGIDQPQHF. CDR3 coding DNA: TGTGCCAGTAGTAGGGCCGGGCTGGGGATAGATCAGCCCCAGCATTTT.

V usage is TRBV7-7 and J usage is TRBJ2-5; maybe TRBD2 (5 bases). From germline, CDR1 is SSHAT and CDR2 FNYEAQ (reference sequence). Between the trimmed V and J ends, which lost 5 bases and 5 bases, there was a span of 12 bases. The CDR3 consists of 13 residues. The CDR3 coding sequence is TGTGCCAGCAGCCCTTCTATAGCGGAGACCCAGTACTTC. Translating it yields CASSPSIAETQYF. The whole variable domain, filled in from reference TRBV7-7 and TRBJ2-5, reads GAGVSQSPRYKVTKRGQDVTLRCDPISSHATLYWYQQALGQGPEFLTYFNYEAQPDKSGLPSDRFSAERPEGSISTLTIQRTEQRDSAMYRCASSPSIAETQYFGPGTRLLVL.

The chain couples TRBV7-2 to TRBJ1-5; no reliable D call. The CDR3 has 15 amino acids. CDR1 and CDR2 from the germline V gene are SGHTA and FQGNSA. V was cut by 3 bases and J by 0 bases, with 9 bases left in between. In nucleotides, the CDR3 is TGTGCCAGCAGCTTTGATTATTATAGCAATCAGCCCCAGCATTTT. This encodes CASSFDYYSNQPQHF.

The V call is TRBV6-5, the J call TRBJ1-1; D remains ambiguous. V lost 0 bases, J lost 1 base, and 9 bases lay in between. CDR1 is MNHEY, CDR2 SVGAGI, per germline. The CDR3 is 15 amino acids. The CDR3 here is CASSYSGFPNTEAFF. The CDR3 region has the DNA TGTGCCAGCAGTTACTCGGGATTCCCGAACACTGAAGCTTTCTTT.

The rearrangement joins TRBV5-1 to TRBJ2-1, with unresolved D. Germline values: CDR1 SGHRS, CDR2 YFSETQ. Trimming stripped 4 bases from V and 14 bases from J, with 16 bases between. The CDR3 runs to 12 residues. The CDR3 loop reads CASSRDWGMEFF. In DNA, the CDR3 is TGCGCCAGCAGCCGAGACTGGGGAATGGAGTTCTTC.